This T cell receptor (beta chain) was sequenced for a study of blood T cell repertoires in COVID-19. Study-wide background: Samples taken during acute and convalescent COVID-19 were collected in the United States, Italy and Spain.

TCRdb's table, derived via immunoSEQ multiplex PCR, lists solely in-frame clones and lacks some. In the table there are 200,000 to 300,000 clones, roughly 86% of which are singletons. This CDR3 spans 14 amino acids. Germline V gene lookup returns CDR1 SNHLY and CDR2 FYNNEI. V gave up 5 bases and J gave up 6 bases, with 11 bases separating them. Sequenced: peripheral blood. This receptor was obtained from a man aged 35-49 years who had recovered from COVID-19. V usage is TRBV2 and J usage is TRBJ1-6, with a possible D match to TRBD1 (5 bases). The CDR3 DNA follows: TGTGCCAGCAGTCGAGACAGACTTAATTCACCCCTCCACTTT. As protein: CASSRDRLNSPLHF.